This T cell receptor (beta chain) was recorded in a study of blood T cells in healthy people across ages. Study conclusions and caveats: Donors of long life had a larger count of naive CD4+ cells and greater diversity than aged donors.

This clonotype was seen a few times. Its antigen is currently unknown. V lost 1 base and J lost 5; bases outside the gene matches: 10. Looked up from germline, CDR1 is SGHRS and CDR2 is YFSETQ. The CDR3 consists of 16 residues. RNA extraction gave at least 5.5 micrograms of total RNA per sample. Primed by a sample-barcoded 5' primer and a J-beta primer mix, a second PCR proceeded for about 7 to 11 cycles. TCRdb re-called the 5' RACE reads through MiXCR, storing one row per CDR3 protein. This sample has approximately 600,000 distinct CDR3 sequences, with roughly 50% found just once. Sequences were obtained from blood. The J gene is TRBJ2-7, the V gene TRBV5-1, with 9 bases lining up with TRBD1. The sequence was collected from a man in his fifties or sixties in good health. CDR3 coding DNA: TGCGCCAGCAGCTTGACCGGGACAGGGCAGAGGAACGAGCAGTACTTC. Translation: CASSLTGTGQRNEQYF.